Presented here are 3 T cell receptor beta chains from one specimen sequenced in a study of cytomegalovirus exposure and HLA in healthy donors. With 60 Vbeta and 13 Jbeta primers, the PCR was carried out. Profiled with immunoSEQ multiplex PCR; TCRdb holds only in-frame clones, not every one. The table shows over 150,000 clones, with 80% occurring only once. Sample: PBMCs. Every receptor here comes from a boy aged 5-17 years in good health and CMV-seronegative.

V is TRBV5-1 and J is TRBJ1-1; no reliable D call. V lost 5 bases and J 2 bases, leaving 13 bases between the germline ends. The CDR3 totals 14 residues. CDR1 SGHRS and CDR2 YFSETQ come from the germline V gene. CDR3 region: CASRGRTGNTEAFF. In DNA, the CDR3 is TGCGCCAGCAGAGGGAGGACGGGAAACACTGAAGCTTTCTTT. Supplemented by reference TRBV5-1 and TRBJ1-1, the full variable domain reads KAGVTQTPRYLIKTRGQQVTLSCSPISGHRSVSWYQQTPGQGLQFLFEYFSETQRNKGNFPGRFSGRQFSNSRSEMNVSTLELGDSALYLCASRGRTGNTEAFFGQGTRLTVV.

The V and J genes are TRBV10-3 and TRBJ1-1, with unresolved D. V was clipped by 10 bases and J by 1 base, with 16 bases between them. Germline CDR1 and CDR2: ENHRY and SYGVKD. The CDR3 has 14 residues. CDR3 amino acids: CATRRIAGNTEAFF. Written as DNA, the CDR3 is TGTGCCACGAGAAGGATAGCGGGGAACACTGAAGCTTTCTTT.

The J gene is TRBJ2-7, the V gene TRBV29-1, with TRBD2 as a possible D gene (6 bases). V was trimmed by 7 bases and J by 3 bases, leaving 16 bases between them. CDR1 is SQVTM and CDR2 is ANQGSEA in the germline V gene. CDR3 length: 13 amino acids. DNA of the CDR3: TGCAGCGGCACAGGAGGGCCCGGCTACGAGCAGTACTTC. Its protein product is CSGTGGPGYEQYF.